The entry below describes one T cell receptor beta chain. Primers: 60 Vbeta forward and 13 Jbeta reverse. TCRdb's table, derived via immunoSEQ multiplex PCR, lists solely in-frame clones and lacks some. The sample contains under 150,000 clones, roughly 70% of which appear only once. The record originates from a study of cytomegalovirus exposure and HLA in healthy donors. The source material was PBMCs. This sequence originates from a man younger than 35 in good health and CMV-seropositive.

The CDR3 sequence: CASSTGTGGKLFF. The CDR3 DNA follows: TGTGCCAGCAGCACCGGGACAGGTGGAAAACTGTTTTTT. This rearrangement joins TRBV7-9 to TRBJ1-4; TRBD1 matches 8 bases. The junction had 6 bases not matched to a gene; V was cut back by 5 bases and J by 10 bases. Germline V CDR1 and CDR2: SEHNR, FQNEAQ (reference sequence). The CDR3 extends over 13 amino acids.